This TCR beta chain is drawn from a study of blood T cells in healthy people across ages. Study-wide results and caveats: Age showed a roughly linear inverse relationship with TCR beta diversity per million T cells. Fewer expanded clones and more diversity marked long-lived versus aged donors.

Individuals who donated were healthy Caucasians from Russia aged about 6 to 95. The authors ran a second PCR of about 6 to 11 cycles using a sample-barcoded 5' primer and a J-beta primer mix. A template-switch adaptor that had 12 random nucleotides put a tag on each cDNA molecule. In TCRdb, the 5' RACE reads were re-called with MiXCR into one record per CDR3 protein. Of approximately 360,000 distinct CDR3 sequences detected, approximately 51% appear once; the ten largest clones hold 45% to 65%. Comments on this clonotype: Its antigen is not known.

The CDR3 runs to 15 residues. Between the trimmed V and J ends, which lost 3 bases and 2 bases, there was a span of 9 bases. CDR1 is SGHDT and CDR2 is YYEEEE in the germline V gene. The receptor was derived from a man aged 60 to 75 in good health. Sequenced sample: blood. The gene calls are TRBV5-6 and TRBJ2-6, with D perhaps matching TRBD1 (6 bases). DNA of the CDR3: TGTGCCAGCAGCTACAGGGATCCTGGGGCCAACGTCCTGACTTTC. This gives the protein CASSYRDPGANVLTF.